These T cell receptor beta chains were read from a single sample in a study of cytomegalovirus exposure and HLA in healthy donors. The data were produced by immunoSEQ multiplex PCR, yet TCRdb's version contains in-frame clones alone and is incomplete. This table holds some 200,000 clones, about an eighth found once. Sequenced: PBMCs. The receptors come from a man aged 45-65 years in good health and CMV-seropositive. The CDR3 runs from the conserved cysteine through the conserved F or W. The order of the fields is clone size, V gene, J gene, CDR3 protein. Clone size is not always given. Where it is, it says once, few, many or a class for expanded clones.

>few|TRBV29-1|TRBJ2-5
CSVTSLAGVETQYF
>NA|TRBV7-2|TRBJ2-2
CASSRRMSGGPGTGELFF
>few|TRBV15|TRBJ2-3
CATSRRSGPTDTQYF
>NA|TRBV12-5|TRBJ1-2
CASGLVGTGGYTF
>NA|TRBV18|TRBJ1-5
CASSPQQGPSNQPQHF
>few|TRBV15|TRBJ1-5
CATSRAGGIDNQPQHF
>NA|TRBV7-2|TRBJ1-6
CASSAGNIHSPLHF
>NA|TRBV5-4|TRBJ1-2
CASSLPGLLAGGYTF
>NA|TRBV7-3|TRBJ2-4
CASSPAPPGGPSGDIQYF
>few|TRBV5-1|TRBJ2-2
CASSLQVQGTGGELFF
>NA|TRBV14|TRBJ1-2
CASSPGAYGYTF
>few|TRBV5-6|TRBJ1-2
CASIYWTLVGNYGYTF
>few|TRBV12-5|TRBJ2-7
CASGLFEYEQYF
>NA|TRBV5-1|TRBJ1-1
CASSTGTGVEAFF
>NA|TRBV19|TRBJ1-5
CASSYTGGWQPQHF
>few|TRBV6-1|TRBJ1-2
CASSEALLFGYTF